This is a list of T cell receptor beta chains from one sample in a study of neurological immune-mediated disorders. TCRdb re-derived calls from the 5' RACE reads in MiXCR, one entry per CDR3 protein. The sample includes some 35,000 distinct CDR3 sequences, roughly 11% of them seen just once. Sequenced sample: CD4+ T cells from blood. The receptors stem from a woman in her twenties or thirties with HTLV-1-associated myelopathy (HAM/TSP). The CDR3 runs from the conserved cysteine through the conserved F or W. A D gene is named only where the DNA matches it firmly. Part of the rows lack a size; the others show once, few, many or a class for expanded clones.

v_gene,j_gene,abundance,d_gene,CDR3aa,CDR3nt
TRBV5-6,TRBJ2-2,many,TRBD1,CASSFTPGQRNTGELFF,TGTGCCAGCAGCTTCACCCCGGGACAGAGGAACACCGGGGAGCTGTTTTTT
TRBV5-1,TRBJ2-1,many,.,CASSLGDTTYNEQFF,TGCGCCAGCAGCTTGGGGGACACTACCTACAATGAGCAGTTCTTC
TRBV27,TRBJ1-4,many,.,CASRLSGTGEKLFF,TGTGCCAGCAGGTTATCCGGGACGGGTGAAAAACTGTTTTTT
TRBV20-1,TRBJ2-1,many,.,CSGRGGNNEQFF,TGCAGTGGGCGGGGCGGAAACAATGAGCAGTTCTTC
TRBV5-1,TRBJ1-1,many,.,CASSNLGNTEAFF,TGCGCCAGCAGCAACCTGGGGAACACTGAAGCTTTCTTT
TRBV7-9,TRBJ1-3,many,.,CASSFGSPAGNTIYF,TGTGCCAGCAGCTTCGGCAGTCCTGCGGGAAACACCATATATTTT
TRBV19,TRBJ2-1,many,.,CASSIVGRGRGNEQFF,TGTGCCAGTAGTATAGTAGGCAGGGGTCGAGGCAATGAGCAGTTCTTC
TRBV20-1,TRBJ1-2,many,TRBD1,CSARGTGGDNYGYTF,TGCAGTGCTAGAGGGACAGGGGGCGACAACTATGGCTACACCTTC
TRBV29-1,TRBJ2-6,many,TRBD2,CSVLTVPGGRGGGHSGANVLTF,TGCAGCGTTCTCACAGTGCCCGGTGGACGGGGCGGGGGGCACTCTGGGGCCAACGTCCTGACTTTC
TRBV3-1,TRBJ1-2,few,TRBD1,CASRPPGQGPYTF,TGTGCCAGCAGGCCACCGGGACAGGGACCCTACACCTTC
TRBV5-1,TRBJ2-6,many,.,CAGRVSGANVLTF,TGCGCCGGTCGGGTGTCTGGGGCCAACGTCCTGACTTTC
TRBV11-2,TRBJ2-1,many,TRBD2,CASSSGTKYNEQFF,TGTGCCAGCAGCTCCGGGACTAAGTACAATGAGCAGTTCTTC
TRBV20-1,TRBJ2-3,many,.,CSARRGGGGDTQYF,TGCAGTGCTAGAAGAGGCGGAGGGGGGGATACGCAGTATTTT
TRBV20-1,TRBJ1-1,many,TRBD1,CSARDSSLNTEAFF,TGCAGTGCTCGGGACAGTAGTCTGAACACTGAAGCTTTCTTT
TRBV5-1,TRBJ2-2,many,.,CASSSGSTGELFF,TGCGCCAGCTCCTCCGGGAGCACCGGGGAGCTGTTTTTT
TRBV24-1,TRBJ1-5,many,.,CATSSDGNQPQHF,TGTGCCACCTCTTCGGACGGGAATCAGCCCCAGCATTTT
TRBV30,TRBJ2-3,.,.,CAWSADGYTQYF,TGTGCCTGGAGTGCCGACGGGTATACGCAGTATTTT
TRBV7-8,TRBJ2-2,many,TRBD2,CASSLAGGGAGELFF,TGTGCCAGCAGCTTAGCCGGGGGGGGGGCCGGGGAGCTGTTTTTT
TRBV5-1,TRBJ2-7,many,.,CASSLAGLSYEQYF,TGCGCCAGCAGCTTGGCCGGACTGTCCTACGAGCAGTACTTC
TRBV25-1,TRBJ2-1,.,.,CASSEYSGQLSGEQFF,TGTGCCAGCAGTGAATACTCGGGACAACTGTCCGGGGAGCAGTTCTTC
TRBV10-2,TRBJ1-1,many,TRBD1,CASAGQLNTEAFF,TGCGCCAGCGCGGGACAGCTGAACACTGAAGCTTTCTTT
TRBV27,TRBJ2-3,many,TRBD2,CASSFIPLAGAITDTQYF,TGTGCCAGCAGTTTCATACCACTAGCGGGGGCCATCACAGATACGCAGTATTTT
TRBV5-1,TRBJ1-1,many,.,CASSLGSGRNTEAFF,TGCGCCAGCAGCTTGGGATCGGGAAGAAACACTGAAGCTTTCTTT
TRBV5-1,TRBJ1-6,many,TRBD1,CASSPLGQGGSPLHF,TGCGCCAGCAGCCCCCTGGGACAGGGAGGATCACCCCTCCACTTT
TRBV10-3,TRBJ1-3,many,.,CAITNTGRKNTIYF,TGTGCCATCACTAACACTGGAAGAAAGAACACCATATATTTT
TRBV5-6,TRBJ1-1,many,.,CASSLGAGDLNTEAFF,TGTGCCAGCAGCTTGGGAGCGGGGGATTTAAACACTGAAGCTTTCTTT
TRBV5-1,TRBJ1-1,medium-sized,.,CASSLSMGNTEAFF,TGCGCCAGCAGCTTGTCGATGGGGAACACTGAAGCTTTCTTT
TRBV27,TRBJ2-1,.,TRBD1,CASSPGQGFNEQFF,TGTGCCAGCAGTCCTGGACAGGGGTTCAATGAGCAGTTCTTC
TRBV5-1,TRBJ2-5,many,TRBD2,CASRAGTSEGETQYF,TGCGCCAGCAGGGCCGGGACTAGCGAGGGGGAGACCCAGTACTTC
TRBV20-1,TRBJ2-7,many,TRBD2,CSAREVSGLAGKRSYEQYF,TGCAGTGCTAGAGAAGTATCGGGACTAGCGGGCAAGAGATCCTACGAGCAGTACTTC
TRBV5-1,TRBJ1-2,many,.,CASSLVGAGGYTF,TGCGCCAGCAGCTTGGTGGGGGCTGGAGGCTACACCTTC
TRBV6-1,TRBJ1-2,many,TRBD1,CASNDRGPQSNYGYTF,TGTGCCAGCAATGACAGGGGACCACAAAGTAACTATGGCTACACCTTC
TRBV6-1,TRBJ2-3,many,TRBD2,CASSELAGGRTDTQYF,TGTGCCAGCAGCGAACTAGCGGGGGGACGCACAGATACGCAGTATTTT
TRBV7-9,TRBJ2-1,many,.,CASSSWRGPRDNEQFF,TGTGCCAGCAGCTCGTGGCGGGGGCCACGGGACAATGAGCAGTTCTTC
TRBV30,TRBJ1-6,.,.,CAWSVLARNSPLHF,TGTGCCTGGAGTGTTTTAGCGAGGAATTCACCCCTCCACTTT
TRBV7-8,TRBJ2-3,many,TRBD2,CASSFSLAGGPDTDTQYF,TGTGCCAGCAGCTTCAGTCTAGCGGGGGGGCCGGACACAGATACGCAGTATTTT
TRBV6-6,TRBJ2-1,.,.,CASSYSWNEQFF,TGTGCCAGCAGTTACTCTTGGAATGAGCAGTTCTTC
TRBV20-1,TRBJ1-1,many,.,CSARDPRTGSEAFF,TGCAGTGCTAGAGACCCCCGGACTGGGTCTGAAGCTTTCTTT
TRBV5-1,TRBJ1-6,many,.,CASSLAPGLNNSPLHF,TGCGCCAGCAGCTTGGCCCCGGGACTAAATAATTCACCCCTCCACTTT
TRBV18,TRBJ1-2,many,.,CASQNTELNYGYTF,TGTGCCAGCCAAAACACAGAGCTTAACTATGGCTACACCTTC
TRBV7-7,TRBJ2-1,many,TRBD2,CASSLGGSGGNEQFF,TGTGCCAGCAGCTTAGGGGGGTCGGGGGGCAATGAGCAGTTCTTC
TRBV9,TRBJ1-3,many,.,CASSLDGGSGNTIYF,TGTGCCAGCTCCCTCGACGGGGGATCTGGAAACACCATATATTTT
TRBV7-9,TRBJ1-1,many,.,CASSSVTMNTEAFF,TGTGCCAGCAGCTCCGTCACCATGAACACTGAAGCTTTCTTT
TRBV5-1,TRBJ2-3,many,.,CASSSQGPSTDTQYF,TGCGCCAGCAGCTCACAGGGACCTAGCACAGATACGCAGTATTTT
TRBV4-2,TRBJ2-1,many,TRBD2,CASSQDSGGWYNEQFF,TGTGCCAGCAGCCAAGATAGCGGGGGGTGGTACAATGAGCAGTTCTTC
TRBV19,TRBJ1-5,many,.,CASNLDGRGPQHF,TGTGCCAGTAACCTGGACGGACGGGGGCCCCAGCATTTT
TRBV2,TRBJ1-4,many,.,CASRLRANEKLFF,TGTGCCAGCAGACTCAGGGCTAATGAAAAACTGTTTTTT
TRBV5-1,TRBJ2-1,many,.,CASSLDVRSSYNEQFF,TGCGCCAGCAGCTTGGACGTCAGGAGCTCCTACAATGAGCAGTTCTTC
TRBV9,TRBJ2-3,many,.,CASSVDFLRGDKSTDTQYF,TGTGCCAGCAGCGTAGATTTTTTACGGGGTGACAAGAGCACAGATACGCAGTATTTT
TRBV6-4,TRBJ2-1,many,.,CASSVNSNGEQFF,TGTGCCAGCAGTGTCAATAGTAATGGTGAGCAGTTCTTC
TRBV10-2,TRBJ2-7,many,TRBD1,CASSAGTGVYEQYF,TGCGCCAGCAGTGCAGGGACAGGGGTCTACGAGCAGTACTTC
TRBV18,TRBJ1-1,many,.,CASSPRRTADQNTEAFF,TGTGCCAGCTCACCACGCAGGACAGCAGACCAGAACACTGAAGCTTTCTTT